This is a list of T cell receptor beta chains from one sample in a study of shared clonotypes between healthy human individuals. Measured with immunoSEQ multiplex PCR; TCRdb has only the in-frame clones, and not every one. The repertoire holds over a million clones, with roughly 97% as singletons. Sample: naive CD4+ T cells sorted from blood. All receptors come from a man aged 25 to 40 in good health. Each CDR3 is given with its conserved first and last residue. The order of the fields is D gene, J gene, clone size, V gene, CDR3 protein, CDR3 DNA. The D gene is left open where the match is weak. Clone size, where shown, is once, few, many, or a class for clones that have expanded.

TRBD2,TRBJ2-7,.,TRBV5-5,CASSRYLPASGGTYEQYF,TGTGCCAGCAGCAGATACCTACCTGCTAGCGGGGGAACCTACGAGCAGTACTTC
.,TRBJ2-1,.,TRBV10-3,CAISESGYNEQFF,TGTGCCATCAGTGAGTCCGGATACAATGAGCAGTTCTTC
.,TRBJ2-5,.,TRBV5-5,CASSLEGLQETQYF,TGTGCCAGCAGCTTGGAGGGACTCCAAGAGACCCAGTACTTC
.,TRBJ2-1,.,TRBV6-6,CASSELRGDEQFF,TGTGCCAGCAGCGAACTTCGAGGCGATGAGCAGTTCTTC
.,TRBJ1-1,.,TRBV6-1,CASSGLSGDTEAFF,TGTGCCAGCAGTGGCCTCTCAGGGGACACTGAAGCTTTCTTT
.,TRBJ2-5,.,TRBV5-1,CASSYSGQETQYF,TGCGCCAGCAGTTATAGCGGCCAAGAGACCCAGTACTTC
TRBD1,TRBJ1-4,once,TRBV9,CASSVSGTGDEKLFF,TGTGCCAGCAGCGTATCCGGGACAGGGGATGAAAAACTGTTTTTT
.,TRBJ1-3,.,TRBV5-4,CASSLRGTGNTIYF,TGTGCCAGCAGCTTGAGAGGGACTGGAAACACCATATATTTT
.,TRBJ1-5,.,TRBV28,CASSTGVGKYSNQPQHF,TGTGCCAGCTCGACCGGGGTGGGGAAGTATAGCAATCAGCCCCAGCATTTT
.,TRBJ2-7,.,TRBV15,CATSRGSDGTYEQYF,TGTGCCACCAGCAGAGGATCGGACGGCACCTACGAGCAGTACTTC
TRBD2,TRBJ2-3,.,TRBV5-1,CASSSGLAGGQSTDTQYF,TGCGCCAGCAGCTCCGGACTAGCGGGAGGGCAAAGCACAGATACGCAGTATTTT
.,TRBJ2-1,.,TRBV5-1,CASSFGQPYNEQFF,TGCGCCAGCAGCTTCGGGCAGCCCTACAATGAGCAGTTCTTC
.,TRBJ2-2,.,TRBV11-3,CASSLAASGELFF,TGTGCCAGCAGCTTAGCCGCTTCCGGGGAGCTGTTTTTT
.,TRBJ1-3,.,TRBV11-3,CASSLGTSGNTIYF,TGTGCCAGCAGCTTAGGGACCTCTGGAAACACCATATATTTT
.,TRBJ1-5,.,TRBV6-1,CASSELGVRRQPQHF,TGTGCCAGCAGTGAACTTGGGGTGAGAAGGCAGCCCCAGCATTTT
TRBD2,TRBJ2-4,.,TRBV4-2,CASSPKVPGLAVAKNIQYF,TGTGCCAGCAGCCCAAAAGTCCCGGGACTAGCGGTAGCCAAAAACATTCAGTACTTC
.,TRBJ1-4,.,TRBV29-1,CSVPSLTNEKLFF,TGCAGCGTTCCCAGCTTAACCAATGAAAAACTGTTTTTT
.,TRBJ1-4,.,TRBV5-4,CASSLAGGFNEKLFF,TGTGCCAGCAGCTTGGCTGGGGGCTTTAATGAAAAACTGTTTTTT
.,TRBJ2-5,.,TRBV6-5,CASSNSQETQYF,TGTGCCAGCAGTAACAGCCAAGAGACCCAGTACTTC
.,TRBJ1-4,.,TRBV5-6,CASSTTRGVAEKLFF,TGTGCCAGCAGCACCACCCGGGGGGTAGCGGAAAAACTGTTTTTT
TRBD1,TRBJ1-3,once,TRBV6-5,CATGQGASGNTIYF,TGTGCCACGGGGCAGGGGGCTTCTGGAAACACCATATATTTT
TRBD2,TRBJ2-2,.,TRBV4-1,CASSGLAGRVGTGELFF,TGCGCCAGCAGCGGGCTAGCGGGAAGGGTGGGGACCGGGGAGCTGTTTTTT
TRBD1,TRBJ2-5,.,TRBV18,CASSPPGTGEWKTQYF,TGTGCCAGCTCACCCCCCGGGACAGGGGAATGGAAGACCCAGTACTTC
.,TRBJ2-7,.,TRBV19,CASSTKTFPPRYEQYF,TGTGCCAGTAGTACTAAGACATTCCCCCCGCGATACGAGCAGTACTTC
TRBD1,TRBJ2-1,.,TRBV19,CASSILGTGKDNEQFF,TGTGCCAGTAGTATCCTCGGGACAGGGAAGGACAATGAGCAGTTCTTC
.,TRBJ2-7,.,TRBV4-1,CASSQVITASYEQYF,TGCGCCAGCAGCCAGGTAATTACAGCCTCCTACGAGCAGTACTTC
TRBD2,TRBJ2-1,.,TRBV5-1,CASSPGTSVYNEQFF,TGCGCCAGCAGCCCGGGGACTAGCGTGTACAATGAGCAGTTCTTC
.,TRBJ2-7,.,TRBV7-6,CASSSTPAGTYEQYF,TGTGCCAGCAGCTCCACCCCCGCAGGGACCTACGAGCAGTACTTC
TRBD2,TRBJ2-3,.,TRBV4-2,CASSPGTSGRNTDTQYF,TGTGCCAGCAGCCCCGGGACTAGCGGGAGGAACACAGATACGCAGTATTTT
.,TRBJ2-1,.,TRBV29-1,CSVLFWGRGYEQFF,TGCAGCGTTCTCTTTTGGGGCCGAGGCTATGAGCAGTTCTTC
.,TRBJ1-4,once,TRBV7-8,CASSSGTRNEKLFF,TGTGCCAGCAGCTCCGGGACACGTAATGAAAAACTGTTTTTT
.,TRBJ2-1,.,TRBV10-2,CASKVGVISYNEQFF,TGCGCCAGCAAGGTGGGGGTGATCTCCTACAATGAGCAGTTCTTC
.,TRBJ2-7,.,TRBV20-1,CSATQVGEQYF,TGCAGTGCCACACAGGTGGGCGAGCAGTACTTC
.,TRBJ2-7,.,TRBV29-1,CSVKMGSEQYF,TGCAGCGTCAAAATGGGTTCCGAGCAGTACTTC
.,TRBJ1-3,.,TRBV28,CASSAFSGKSGNTIYF,TGTGCCAGCAGTGCATTCTCAGGAAAATCTGGAAACACCATATATTTT
.,TRBJ2-1,.,TRBV27,CASSIGGTVYNEQFF,TGTGCCAGCTCGATTGGCGGGACCGTTTACAATGAGCAGTTCTTC
.,TRBJ1-2,once,TRBV6-5,CASSYSGFYGYTF,TGTGCCAGCAGTTACAGCGGATTCTATGGCTACACCTTC